The rows below give T cell receptor beta chains drawn from one sample of a study of blood T cell repertoires in COVID-19. TCRdb's table, derived via immunoSEQ multiplex PCR, lists solely in-frame clones and lacks some. The sample carries approximately 210,000 clones, 88% recorded once. The sequenced material came from PBMCs or T cells enriched from blood (not recorded which). These receptor sequences come from a woman aged 45 to 65 with acute COVID-19. Both conserved end residues are part of each CDR3. D genes are given only for firm matches. Rows may omit the clone size; those that give it use once, few, many or a size class.

d_call: TRBD1; v_call: TRBV28; j_call: TRBJ2-5; clone_size: .; cdr3_nt: TGTGCCAGCAGACGCCGCCGACAGGGGGTACGAGAGACCCAGTACTTC; cdr3_aa: CASRRRRQGVRETQYF
d_call: TRBD1; v_call: TRBV30; j_call: TRBJ1-5; clone_size: .; cdr3_nt: TGTGCCTGGAGTACCGACAGGGATCAGCCCCAGCATTTT; cdr3_aa: CAWSTDRDQPQHF
d_call: TRBD2; v_call: TRBV2; j_call: TRBJ2-7; clone_size: .; cdr3_nt: TGTGCCAGCAGGGGGGGACTAGCGGGAGTTAACGAGCAGTACTTC; cdr3_aa: CASRGGLAGVNEQYF
d_call: .; v_call: TRBV27; j_call: TRBJ2-7; clone_size: .; cdr3_nt: TGTGCCAGCAGTTTTCTCGCCAGAACCTACGAGCAGTACTTC; cdr3_aa: CASSFLARTYEQYF
d_call: TRBD2; v_call: TRBV3-1/TRBV3-2; j_call: TRBJ2-1; clone_size: .; cdr3_nt: TGTGCCAGCAGCCAAGATCTAACTAGCGGGAGGTACAATGAGCAGTTCTTC; cdr3_aa: CASSQDLTSGRYNEQFF
d_call: .; v_call: TRBV9; j_call: TRBJ1-2; clone_size: .; cdr3_nt: TGTGCCAGCAGCGTAGAGGCCAGCGTTAACTATGGCTACACCTTC; cdr3_aa: CASSVEASVNYGYTF
d_call: .; v_call: TRBV4-1; j_call: TRBJ1-1; clone_size: once; cdr3_nt: TGCGCCAGCAGCCAAGTTGGCAGGGGCGGGGAAGCTTTCTTT; cdr3_aa: CASSQVGRGGEAFF
d_call: TRBD1; v_call: TRBV10-3; j_call: TRBJ2-7; clone_size: .; cdr3_nt: TGTGCCATCAGTTCTTTTAACAGGGGGGAGCAGTACTTC; cdr3_aa: CAISSFNRGEQYF
d_call: .; v_call: TRBV27; j_call: TRBJ1-1; clone_size: .; cdr3_nt: TGTGCCAGCAGTTTGGCAGTCATGAACACTGAAGCTTTCTTT; cdr3_aa: CASSLAVMNTEAFF
d_call: .; v_call: TRBV3-1/TRBV3-2; j_call: TRBJ2-3; clone_size: .; cdr3_nt: TGTGCCAGCAGCCATCCCCAGGCTAAGAGCACAGATACGCAGTATTTT; cdr3_aa: CASSHPQAKSTDTQYF
d_call: TRBD1; v_call: TRBV2; j_call: TRBJ1-1; clone_size: few; cdr3_nt: TGTGCCAGCAGCAAACAGACAGGGGTAGGTACTGAAGCTTTCTTT; cdr3_aa: CASSKQTGVGTEAFF
d_call: .; v_call: TRBV4-2; j_call: TRBJ1-1; clone_size: few; cdr3_nt: TGTGCCAGCAGCCAAGGCGGGGGCGTCCGTACTGAAGCTTTCTTT; cdr3_aa: CASSQGGGVRTEAFF
d_call: .; v_call: TRBV28; j_call: TRBJ2-7; clone_size: .; cdr3_nt: TGTGCCAGCAGTCTCCTTACAACAATCTACGAGCAGTACTTC; cdr3_aa: CASSLLTTIYEQYF
d_call: TRBD1; v_call: TRBV2; j_call: TRBJ1-4; clone_size: once; cdr3_nt: TGTGCCAGCAGTGAATGGCGGACAGGGAGTTTGGATGAAAAACTGTTTTTT; cdr3_aa: CASSEWRTGSLDEKLFF
d_call: TRBD1; v_call: TRBV7-3; j_call: TRBJ2-5; clone_size: .; cdr3_nt: TGTGCCAGCAGCCTGACAGGGGGCTTGGAGACCCAGTACTTC; cdr3_aa: CASSLTGGLETQYF
d_call: TRBD1; v_call: TRBV27; j_call: TRBJ1-5; clone_size: .; cdr3_nt: TGTGCCAGCAGACGGACAGGGGGACGCAATCAGCCCCAGCATTTT; cdr3_aa: CASRRTGGRNQPQHF
d_call: TRBD1; v_call: TRBV2; j_call: TRBJ2-7; clone_size: .; cdr3_nt: TGTGCCAGCAGAGGGACAGGGGCTCCCTACGAGCAGTACTTC; cdr3_aa: CASRGTGAPYEQYF
d_call: .; v_call: TRBV25-1; j_call: TRBJ2-1; clone_size: .; cdr3_nt: TGTGCCAGCAGTGAAAGATTCCAGGGGAGAGGTGAGCAGTTCTTC; cdr3_aa: CASSERFQGRGEQFF
d_call: .; v_call: TRBV7-9; j_call: TRBJ2-5; clone_size: .; cdr3_nt: TGTGCCAGCAGCTACCAGTCGGAGACCCAGTACTTC; cdr3_aa: CASSYQSETQYF
d_call: TRBD1; v_call: TRBV14; j_call: TRBJ1-6; clone_size: .; cdr3_nt: TGTGCCAGCAGCCAAAGGACAGGGGGTTTCGCCTATAATTCACCCCTCCACTTT; cdr3_aa: CASSQRTGGFAYNSPLHF
d_call: .; v_call: TRBV21-1; j_call: TRBJ2-5; clone_size: .; cdr3_nt: TGTGCCAGCAGCAAAAGCCCCGCGGGAGGGCGGCGAGAGACCCAGTACTTC; cdr3_aa: CASSKSPAGGRRETQYF
d_call: TRBD2; v_call: TRBV18; j_call: TRBJ2-3; clone_size: .; cdr3_nt: TGTGCCAGCTCACCAGGGCGGGAGTCGCAGTATTTT; cdr3_aa: CASSPGRESQYF
d_call: .; v_call: TRBV12-3/TRBV12-4; j_call: TRBJ2-7; clone_size: .; cdr3_nt: TGTGCCAGCAGCTCGACAGGTGCCTACGAGCAGTACTTC; cdr3_aa: CASSSTGAYEQYF
d_call: .; v_call: TRBV19; j_call: TRBJ2-3; clone_size: .; cdr3_nt: TGTGCCAGTAGTATAGCTGGCACAGATACGCAGTATTTT; cdr3_aa: CASSIAGTDTQYF
d_call: .; v_call: TRBV21-1; j_call: TRBJ1-1; clone_size: .; cdr3_nt: TGTGCCAGCAGTGCGACAGAGAACACTGAAGCTTTCTTT; cdr3_aa: CASSATENTEAFF
d_call: TRBD1; v_call: TRBV27; j_call: TRBJ1-1; clone_size: .; cdr3_nt: TGTGCCAGCAGTCCCTACAGGGGGGCGAACACTGAAGCTTTCTTT; cdr3_aa: CASSPYRGANTEAFF
d_call: TRBD1; v_call: TRBV28; j_call: TRBJ1-2; clone_size: .; cdr3_nt: TGTGCCAGCAGCCTTGGACAGGGTACACTATGGTACACCTTC; cdr3_aa: CASSLGQGTLWYTF
d_call: TRBD1; v_call: TRBV7-9; j_call: TRBJ1-4; clone_size: .; cdr3_nt: TGTGCCAGCAGCTCCGACAGGGATAATGAAAAACTGTTTTTT; cdr3_aa: CASSSDRDNEKLFF
d_call: TRBD1; v_call: TRBV6-5; j_call: TRBJ2-1; clone_size: .; cdr3_nt: TGTGCCAGCAAGGACAGGGGGCGCAATGAGCAGTTCTTC; cdr3_aa: CASKDRGRNEQFF
d_call: TRBD1; v_call: TRBV7-9; j_call: TRBJ1-2; clone_size: .; cdr3_nt: TGTGCCAGCGACAGGGGCAGGCTAAGGGGCTACACCTTC; cdr3_aa: CASDRGRLRGYTF
d_call: TRBD1; v_call: TRBV27; j_call: TRBJ2-5; clone_size: once; cdr3_nt: TGTGCCAGCAGTTTATCGAGCGGGACAGGGTTACAAGAGACCCAGTACTTC; cdr3_aa: CASSLSSGTGLQETQYF
d_call: TRBD2; v_call: TRBV9; j_call: TRBJ2-1; clone_size: .; cdr3_nt: TGTGCCAGCAGCCCCCGGACTAGCGAGGGCAATGAGCAGTTCTTC; cdr3_aa: CASSPRTSEGNEQFF
d_call: .; v_call: TRBV30; j_call: TRBJ1-2; clone_size: .; cdr3_nt: TGTGCCTGGGACTCACAGGGAATCTATGGCTACACCTTC; cdr3_aa: CAWDSQGIYGYTF
d_call: .; v_call: TRBV24-1; j_call: TRBJ2-2; clone_size: .; cdr3_nt: TGTGCCACCAGTGATTTCGCTAGTAGGACCGGGGAGCTGTTTTTT; cdr3_aa: CATSDFASRTGELFF
d_call: .; v_call: TRBV21-1; j_call: TRBJ2-1; clone_size: .; cdr3_nt: TGTGCCAGCAGCACATTCCGGGACTCTCCAAATGAGCAGTTCTTC; cdr3_aa: CASSTFRDSPNEQFF